A single sample is the source of the 12 T cell receptor beta chains below, sequenced in a study of cytomegalovirus exposure and HLA in healthy donors. Assay: immunoSEQ multiplex PCR; the TCRdb copy retains only in-frame clones and omits some. This table holds approximately 210,000 clones, about 86% found once. The sequenced material came from PBMCs. The receptors stem from a woman aged 18-30 years in good health and CMV-seronegative.

This chain uses TRBV10-3 with TRBJ2-5; D is possibly TRBD2 (6 bases). V was pared by 7 bases and J by 5 bases, with 14 bases between. Germline V gene sequence: CDR1 ENHRY, CDR2 SYGVKD. CDR3 length equals 13 residues. CDR3 nucleotide sequence: TGTGCCATCAAAGAGTCAGGAGGGGAGACCCAGTACTTC. Translated: CAIKESGGETQYF.

To note about this clone: The sample has other DNA sequences that encode this CDR3 too. The CDR3 is CASSPGQGAYEQYF. The CDR3 nucleotides read TGTGCCAGCTCACCCGGACAGGGGGCCTACGAGCAGTACTTC. This chain connects TRBV18 to TRBJ2-7; 10 bases agree with TRBD1. The ends lost 3 bases at V and 2 bases at J; junction bases unmatched: 1. Germline V CDR1 and CDR2: KGHSH, LQKENI. The CDR3 has 14 residues.

This clone was found a few times. CDR3 protein: CASSFEDKPSDGYTF. CDR3 sequence (DNA): TGTGCCAGCAGTTTCGAGGACAAACCTTCGGATGGCTACACCTTC. The chain joins TRBV27 to TRBJ1-2; D might be TRBD1 (5 bases). V lost 3 bases, J lost 6 bases, and 17 bases lay in between. Germline CDR1 reads MNHEY; CDR2 reads SMNVEV (reference sequence). The CDR3 totals 15 residues.

V usage is TRBV2 and J usage is TRBJ1-5; tentatively, D is TRBD1 (6 bases). The CDR3 is 14 amino acids. CDR1 and CDR2 (germline): SNHLY, FYNNEI. The V end was cut by 5 bases, the J end by 6 bases, with 14 bases between. In nucleotides, the CDR3 is TGTGCCAGCAGTACGCAGGGGTTTGTTCAGCCCCAGCATTTT. Translation: CASSTQGFVQPQHF. Complete variable domain (other parts from reference TRBV2 and TRBJ1-5): EPEVTQTPSHQVTQMGQEVILRCVPISNHLYFYWYRQILGQKVEFLVSFYNNEISEKSEIFDDQFSVERPDGSNFTLKIRSTKLEDSAMYFCASSTQGFVQPQHFGDGTRLSIL.

This sequence joins TRBV6-1 and TRBJ2-7; no reliable D call. Trimming pared 3 bases from V and 1 base from J, leaving 7 bases between. The germline gives CDR1 MNHNS, CDR2 SASEGT. The CDR3 has 13 residues. The CDR3 sequence: CASSDWQSYEQYF. In DNA, the CDR3 is TGTGCCAGCAGTGATTGGCAGTCCTACGAGCAGTACTTC.

This chain joins TRBV15 and TRBJ1-4, with D possibly being TRBD1 (6 bases). The germline gives CDR1 LNHNV, CDR2 YYDKDF (reference sequence). This CDR3 is built from 16 residues. V lost 0 bases and J 7 bases, leaving 15 bases between the germline ends. Here the CDR3 DNA reads TGTGCCACCAGCAGAGATTTCGGGCAGGGGAGTGAAAAACTGTTTTTT. It encodes CATSRDFGQGSEKLFF.

The J gene is TRBJ2-2, the V gene TRBV15; 8 bases match TRBD2. Germline assignment: CDR1 LNHNV and CDR2 YYDKDF (reference sequence). This CDR3 has 16 amino acids. J lost 8 bases, V lost 1 base, and 9 bases had no gene match. Here the CDR3 reads CATSRGGLDLPGELFF. In nucleotides, the CDR3 is TGTGCCACCAGCAGAGGGGGACTAGACCTACCGGGGGAGCTGTTTTTT.

The chain links TRBV6-1 to TRBJ1-4; 9 bases align to TRBD1. J lost 7 bases, V lost 7 bases, and 7 bases had no gene match. The CDR3 has 14 residues. Germline-derived CDR1 and CDR2 are MNHNS and SASEGT. As DNA, the CDR3 is TGTGCCAGCACGACGGGACAGGGAAGTGAAAAACTGTTTTTT. Its translation is CASTTGQGSEKLFF.

The V gene is TRBV2, the J gene TRBJ2-1, with D maybe TRBD2 (5 bases). This CDR3 region has 13 residues. V gave up 8 bases and J gave up 8 bases, with 16 bases separating them. Per germline, CDR1 SNHLY and CDR2 FYNNEI. CDR3 amino acids: CASELGYSDEQFF. CDR3 sequence (DNA): TGTGCCAGCGAGCTGGGGTATAGCGATGAGCAGTTCTTC.

The V and J genes are TRBV5-4 and TRBJ2-4; TRBD1 matches at 10 bases. The V gene's germline CDR1 is SGHNT and CDR2 YYREEE (reference sequence). The junction had 2 bases not matched to a gene; V was cut back by 1 base and J by 1 base. The CDR3 has 16 residues. CDR3 sequence reads: CASSLQGQGAKNIQYF. The CDR3 nucleotides are TGTGCCAGCAGCTTGCAGGGACAGGGGGCCAAAAACATTCAGTACTTC.

This clone was detected a few times. V gene TRBV7-3 combines with J gene TRBJ1-3; D gene unclear. The V end lost 5 bases, the J end lost 0 bases, and 5 bases lay between the germline ends. The length of the CDR3 is 13 residues. Germline V CDR1 and CDR2: SGHTA, FQGTGA. CDR3 sequence reads: CASSPNSGNTIYF. The CDR3 region has the DNA TGTGCCAGCAGCCCCAACTCTGGAAACACCATATATTTT.

This chain uses TRBV9 with TRBJ1-3; no reliable D call. CDR1 SGDLS and CDR2 YYNGEE come from the germline V gene. CDR3 size: 17 residues. Trimming pared 0 bases from V and 0 bases from J, leaving 13 bases between. The CDR3 reads CASSVGHSRSSGNTIYF. CDR3 coding DNA: TGTGCCAGCAGCGTAGGGCACAGCCGTTCCTCTGGAAACACCATATATTTT. Combining the CDR3 with reference TRBV9 and TRBJ1-3 gives the whole variable domain DSGVTQTPKHLITATGQRVTLRCSPRSGDLSVYWYQQSLDQGLQFLIQYYNGEERAKGNILERFSAQQFPDLHSELNLSSLELGDSALYFCASSVGHSRSSGNTIYFGEGSWLTVV.